The clone carrying this T cell receptor beta chain was counted ten times or more. V lost 3 bases to trimming and J lost 3 bases; unmatched junction nucleotides: 7. The CDR3 is 15 amino acids. Germline V lookup: CDR1 MDHEN, CDR2 SYDVKM. If no ophthalmopathy progression occurred within 18 months, Graves' hyperthyroidism was stable. Recently diagnosed hyperthyroidism of less than 2 months' duration affected patients aged 18 to 65. The sample originates from a study of T cells in Graves' hyperthyroidism and ophthalmopathy. Study at large: At initial diagnosis, before any treatment had begun, peripheral blood was obtained.

Using RNA transcripts as the source, TCR beta CDR3 regions were amplified. First-round RT-PCR targeting the TCR CDR3 was performed with the HTBI primer set. TCRdb independently ran MiXCR on the multiplex PCR reads; one entry per CDR3 protein. This table holds some 420,000 distinct CDR3 sequences, roughly an eighth found once. The receptor was isolated from a young woman with Graves' hyperthyroidism. The chain recombines TRBV28 with TRBJ2-7; TRBD2 aligns across 8 bases. Sequencing was carried out using blood. CDR3 region: CASSLMGLGNYEQYF. CDR3 nucleotides: TGTGCCAGCAGTTTGATGGGACTAGGGAACTACGAGCAGTACTTC.